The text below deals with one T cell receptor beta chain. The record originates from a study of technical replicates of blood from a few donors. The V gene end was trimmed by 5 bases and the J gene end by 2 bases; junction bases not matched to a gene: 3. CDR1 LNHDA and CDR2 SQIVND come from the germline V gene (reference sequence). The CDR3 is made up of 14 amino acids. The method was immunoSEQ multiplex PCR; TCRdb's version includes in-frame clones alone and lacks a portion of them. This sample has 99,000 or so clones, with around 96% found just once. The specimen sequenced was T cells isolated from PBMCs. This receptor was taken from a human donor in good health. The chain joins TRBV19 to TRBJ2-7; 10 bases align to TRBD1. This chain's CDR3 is CASSLGQGPYEQYF. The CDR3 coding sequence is TGTGCCAGTAGTCTGGGACAGGGGCCCTACGAGCAGTACTTC.